This is a list of T cell receptor beta chains from one sample in a study of blood T cell repertoires in COVID-19. The table came from immunoSEQ multiplex PCR; TCRdb's copy has only in-frame clones and leaves some out. The sample carries roughly 110,000 clones, more than 70% recorded once. The source material was peripheral blood. Source of these receptors: a human donor in a cohort sampled during active COVID-19. The CDR3 runs from the conserved cysteine through the conserved F or W. D genes are given only for firm matches. Clone size is shown for a subset of rows, as once, few, many or a class of expanded clone.

clone_size j_call d_call v_call cdr3_aa cdr3_nt
- TRBJ2-3 - TRBV5-1 CASSLLRGSTDTQYF TGCGCCAGCAGCTTGTTACGGGGGAGCACAGATACGCAGTATTTT
- TRBJ1-3 - TRBV7-8 CASSQMSPSGNTIYF TGTGCCAGCAGCCAGATGAGCCCCTCTGGAAACACCATATATTTT
- TRBJ2-2 - TRBV27 CASKRGNTGELFF TGTGCCTCAAAACGGGGGAACACCGGGGAGCTGTTTTTT
- TRBJ1-2 - TRBV7-2 CASSLAAGNNYGYTF TGTGCCAGCAGCTTAGCCGCGGGAAATAACTATGGCTACACCTTC
- TRBJ2-3 - TRBV4-2 CASSQERDTQYF TGTGCCAGCAGCCAAGAGAGGGATACGCAGTATTTT
- TRBJ1-1 TRBD1 TRBV11-2 CASSFSGGSAEAFF TGTGCCAGCAGCTTTTCAGGGGGCAGCGCTGAAGCTTTCTTT
- TRBJ2-7 - TRBV27 CASSLFGVIPYEQYF TGTGCCAGCAGTTTATTCGGGGTGATACCTTACGAGCAGTACTTC
- TRBJ1-1 TRBD1 TRBV6-2/TRBV6-3 CASSYLTGAQLAFF TGTGCCAGCAGTTACTTGACAGGGGCGCAGTTGGCTTTCTTT
- TRBJ1-5 TRBD1 TRBV7-2 CASSFQGAYQPQHF TGTGCCAGCAGCTTCCAGGGGGCTTATCAGCCCCAGCATTTT
- TRBJ2-5 TRBD2 TRBV2 CASSELTGGREETQYF TGTGCCAGCAGTGAATTAACGGGAGGTCGGGAAGAGACCCAGTACTTC
- TRBJ2-3 - TRBV29-1 CSVEDVDLRGDTQYF TGCAGCGTTGAAGATGTTGACCTTCGCGGAGATACGCAGTATTTT
- TRBJ1-1 TRBD1 TRBV9 CASSPGTGNTEAFF TGTGCCAGCAGCCCAGGGACAGGGAACACTGAAGCTTTCTTT
- TRBJ1-1 - TRBV30 CAWSRQEEAFF TGTGCCTGGAGCAGACAGGAAGAAGCTTTCTTT
- TRBJ1-5 - TRBV19 CASSMTQGSHQPQHF TGTGCCAGTAGTATGACACAGGGTTCTCATCAGCCCCAGCATTTT
- TRBJ2-2 TRBD1 TRBV7-2 CAADRDTGELFF TGTGCCGCCGACAGGGACACCGGGGAGCTGTTTTTT
few TRBJ2-1 - TRBV7-2 CASSHKTSGNEQFF TGTGCCAGCAGCCACAAAACGTCAGGAAATGAGCAGTTCTTC
- TRBJ2-5 - TRBV4-3 CASSLGTPAIGETQYF TGCGCCAGCAGCCTTGGGACTCCCGCGATTGGGGAGACCCAGTACTTC
- TRBJ2-1 - TRBV7-3 CASSLSGARDEQFF TGTGCCAGCAGCTTATCAGGCGCGAGGGATGAGCAGTTCTTC
- TRBJ1-2 - TRBV7-2 CASSLETGGYTF TGTGCCAGCAGCTTAGAAACAGGTGGCTACACCTTC
- TRBJ2-6 - TRBV5-6 CASSLAVGNSGANVLTF TGTGCCAGCAGCTTGGCGGTCGGGAACTCTGGGGCCAACGTCCTGACTTTC
once TRBJ2-3 - TRBV28 CASSLGQRASTDTQYF TGTGCCAGCAGTTTGGGGCAGCGCGCCAGCACAGATACGCAGTATTTT
- TRBJ2-4 - TRBV6-5 CASRHRDLAKNIQYF TGTGCCAGCAGACACAGAGACCTAGCCAAAAACATTCAGTACTTC
- TRBJ1-5 - TRBV5-8 CASSLWLSSNQPQHF TGTGCCAGCAGCTTGTGGTTGAGTAGCAATCAGCCCCAGCATTTT
- TRBJ1-2 TRBD1 TRBV30 CAWREQGTDGYTF TGTGCCTGGAGGGAACAGGGGACGGATGGCTACACCTTC
- TRBJ2-7 - TRBV7-9 CASSQGGEQYF TGTGCCAGCAGCCAAGGCGGCGAGCAGTACTTC
- TRBJ2-5 - TRBV9 CASSPAWETQYF TGTGCCAGCAGCCCCGCGTGGGAGACCCAGTACTTC
- TRBJ1-5 - TRBV29-1 CSAGVLHETSNQPQHF TGCAGCGCCGGGGTCTTACACGAAACTAGCAATCAGCCCCAGCATTTT
- TRBJ2-1 - TRBV28 CASSLAGGLEQFF TGTGCCAGCAGTTTAGCCGGGGGACTTGAGCAGTTCTTC
- TRBJ1-1 TRBD1 TRBV7-2 CASSRPPGQWDTEAFF TGTGCCAGCAGTCGTCCGCCGGGACAGTGGGATACCGAAGCTTTCTTT
- TRBJ2-3 TRBD2 TRBV6-5 CASSYRAGGTTDTQYF TGTGCCAGCAGTTACAGGGCGGGAGGTACGACAGATACGCAGTATTTT
- TRBJ2-7 TRBD2 TRBV28 CASSSSGAGLDEQYF TGTGCCAGCAGTTCGTCGGGAGCGGGACTAGACGAGCAGTACTTC
- TRBJ1-6 - TRBV5-1 CASSLEGGWNSPLHF TGCGCCAGCAGCTTGGAGGGGGGGTGGAATTCACCCCTCCACTTT
- TRBJ1-1 - TRBV27 CASSLKQGVTEAFF TGTGCCAGCAGTTTAAAACAGGGTGTCACTGAAGCTTTCTTT
- TRBJ2-5 TRBD2 TRBV29-1 CSVEGVGGSRETQYF TGCAGCGTTGAGGGGGTCGGCGGGAGCCGGGAGACCCAGTACTTC
- TRBJ1-1 - TRBV4-1 CASSQVLTREMNTEAFF TGCGCCAGCAGCCAAGTTTTGACCCGGGAAATGAACACTGAAGCTTTCTTT
- TRBJ2-7 TRBD1 TRBV5-1 CASSQGTGGAEQYF TGCGCCAGCAGTCAGGGGACAGGGGGAGCCGAGCAGTACTTC
once TRBJ2-1 - TRBV30 CAWRPGVGSVGMGQFF TGTGCCTGGAGACCAGGGGTCGGCTCCGTGGGGATGGGGCAGTTCTTC
- TRBJ2-7 TRBD1 TRBV7-8 CASSSGTGEVEQYF TGTGCCAGCAGCTCAGGGACAGGGGAAGTCGAGCAGTACTTC
- TRBJ2-1 - TRBV6-5 CASRDRRVKEFF TGTGCCAGCAGGGATCGCAGGGTTAAGGAGTTCTTC
once TRBJ2-1 TRBD1 TRBV18 CASSPTDRGYNEQFF TGTGCCAGCTCCCCTACGGACAGGGGTTACAATGAGCAGTTCTTC
once TRBJ1-6 - TRBV7-2 CASSLGPPNNSPLHF TGTGCCAGCAGCTTAGGTCCACCTAATAATTCACCCCTCCACTTT
- TRBJ1-2 TRBD1 TRBV28 CASTTGQSYGYTF TGTGCCTCCACGACAGGGCAAAGCTATGGCTACACCTTC